This TCR beta chain derives from a study of blood T cell repertoires in COVID-19 (dated by TCRdb to 2018 to 2021). Concerning the study at large: Samples from collaborators originated in the United States, Italy and Spain and spanned both the acute and convalescent phases of COVID-19. The prospective study material was composed of cDNA or gDNA derived from T cells, B-cell-depleted T cells, or PBMCs. Subjects who had been exposed to COVID-19, were actively infected with it, or had recovered from it provided the deeply sampled blood TCRbeta repertoires that made up the dataset. The repertoires were released in a freely available public database meant as a resource for research on the immune response to SARS-CoV-2. Samples came from the ongoing ImmuneRACE study (first 160 participants) plus 1,254 subjects from 6 global collaborators. Nearly every sample came with metadata listing a de-identified subject ID, COVID-19 status, age in years and sex. Where HLA class I and class II types were available, the types were taken from metadata supplied by the sample provider, not from assay-based typing. Overall study outcomes, separate from this receptor: Clinical and demographic metadata were provided uncurated, with the amount varying by source and participant.

At the junction V is shortened by 0 bases and J by 3 bases; bases outside the gene matches: 8. CDR1 and CDR2 (MNHEY, SVGEGT) derive from the germline V gene. The CDR3 starts with the cysteine, ends with the phenylalanine, and has 17 residues. The retained sequence is limited to the CDR3, 51 bases, with the frame set at the first base. Of note for this clone: Its antigen is currently not known. Base qualities were left out, and no much larger clone turns up one base away.

At one collaborating source in Seattle, patients were enrolled during active infection and were followed longitudinally through the course of disease. Each collaborating institution followed its own protocols to collect whole blood in K2EDTA tubes. For TCRbeta analysis, collaborator samples were shipped as frozen whole blood, as isolated PBMCs, or as DNA extracted from either sample type. TCRbeta CDR3 regions were amplified from genomic DNA using the immunoSEQ Assay, a bias-controlled multiplex PCR. The published analysis was carried out like this. The number of nucleated cells in each sample was estimated by amplification of reference gene primers within the assay. To quantify the absolute abundance of each unique TCRbeta CDR3 rearrangement, sequence reads were collapsed and filtered. For each sample, productive Simpson clonality was calculated by taking the square root of Simpson's diversity index across productive rearrangements. Held by TCRdb, this immuneACCESS table contains in-frame sequences only and omits some clones. Under half of the omission traces to an unresolved V gene where checked; the cause of the rest is unknown. V and J calls and clone size are given by that table; D and trimming were obtained from the DNA. This sample comprises a few hundred thousand clones, 85% to 90% of them detected only once. The ten largest account for about 1.7% of the sample.

The chain links TRBV6-2 or TRBV6-3 with TRBJ2-1; 7 middle bases align to TRBD2. The sequence was collected from a woman in her 30s with COVID-19, enrolled during active disease. The sequenced material came from peripheral blood. The CDR3 protein: CASSYSTSYGHYNEQFF. At the DNA level, the sequence is TGTGCCAGCAGTTACTCGACTAGCTATGGGCACTACAATGAGCAGTTCTTC.